The 26 T cell receptor beta chains in this list originate from one sample, sequenced in a study of vaccination and CD4 T cells after COVID-19. Sequencing of cultured CD4+ T cell DNA used the Oncomine TCR Beta short-read assay. A single record per CDR3 protein comes from TCRdb applying MiXCR to the PCR reads. The sample records around 8,200 distinct CDR3 sequences, 55% to 75% being singletons. This sample's treatment: roughly 11-day PBMC culture with coronavirus spike peptide pools or control peptides (ViraFEST assay). These receptors have no known antigen. Material for sequencing was CD4+ T cells from blood, cultured in vitro. These receptors came from a human donor who had recovered from COVID-19.

The chain combines TRBV18 with TRBJ2-7; TRBD2 agrees at 9 bases. CDR3 length equals 16 residues. The ends lost 1 base at V and 3 bases at J; junction bases unmatched: 7. Germline V CDR1 and CDR2: KGHSH, LQKENI. CDR3 bases: TGTGCCAGCTCACCACTCGGGGAGCGGGGGGTCTACGAGCAGTACTTC. Its translation: CASSPLGERGVYEQYF.

The V and J genes are TRBV6-1 and TRBJ2-3, with 11 positions matching TRBD2. The CDR3 is 16 amino acids. Germline CDR1 reads MNHNS; CDR2 reads SASEGT. V was clipped by 6 bases and J by 4 bases; unmatched bases: 9. In nucleotides, the CDR3 is TGTGCCAGCAGCCGCCTAGCGGGGGGCGGCCCAGATACGCAGTATTTT. Amino acid sequence: CASSRLAGGGPDTQYF.

This clonotype has just a few counts. The chain employs TRBV20-1 and TRBJ1-6; D gene uncertain. CDR1 and CDR2 (germline): DFQATT, SNEGSKA (reference sequence). The V end was cut by 4 bases, the J end by 7 bases, with 14 bases between. This CDR3 comprises 14 residues. CDR3: CSATRGRSNSPLHF. In DNA form, the CDR3 reads TGCAGTGCTACGAGAGGGAGGTCAAATTCACCCCTCCACTTT.

The table lists this clonotype with a count of one. CDR3 amino acids: CASSPMGRPNTEAFF. Here the CDR3 DNA reads TGTGCCAGCAGTCCAATGGGACGGCCGAACACTGAAGCTTTCTTT. This sequence joins TRBV7-3 and TRBJ1-1; possible D gene TRBD1, 5 bases. The V end was cut by 6 bases, the J end by 1 base, with 15 bases between. CDR1 and CDR2 from the germline V gene are SGHTA and FQGTGA. CDR3 length equals 15 residues.

The V call is TRBV6-5, the J call TRBJ1-6, with a possible D match to TRBD1 (6 bases). The length of the CDR3 is 15 residues. Germline V gene sequence: CDR1 MNHEY, CDR2 SVGAGI. Trimming cost V 2 bases and J 5 bases, with 10 bases left between them. The CDR3 DNA follows: TGTGCCAGCAGTTACAGGAGGGACAATAATTCACCCCTCCACTTT. This translates into CASSYRRDNNSPLHF.

The V and J genes are TRBV6-5 and TRBJ1-6; D is perhaps TRBD1 (5 bases). The CDR3 extends over 17 amino acids. CDR1 is MNHEY and CDR2 is SVGAGI in the germline V gene. The ends were cut back, 0 bases at V and 8 bases at J, with 17 bases in the middle. This chain's CDR3 is CASSYSWDPRVDSPLHF. The CDR3 DNA follows: TGTGCCAGCAGTTACTCCTGGGACCCCCGGGTGGATTCACCCCTCCACTTT.

This chain uses TRBV7-2 with TRBJ2-5, with D possibly TRBD1 on 6 matching bases. The germline V and J ends were trimmed by 5 bases and 10 bases, with 20 bases remaining between them. The germline gives CDR1 SGHTA, CDR2 FQGNSA. CDR3 length: 14 residues. CDR3 loop: CASSTRQAVDHQYF. DNA of the CDR3: TGTGCCAGCAGCACAAGACAGGCGGTCGACCACCAGTACTTC.

The CDR3 coding sequence is TGTGCCAGCCGTAGGGGGCTTTCAAGCTATGGCTACACCTTC. The encoded protein is CASRRGLSSYGYTF. The J gene is TRBJ1-2, the V gene TRBV6-2 or TRBV6-3, with 7 bases that match TRBD1. Germline loops: CDR1 MNHEY, CDR2 SVGEGT. This CDR3 has 14 amino acids. V shed 8 bases and J 4 bases; nucleotides not matched to a gene: 10.

The CDR3 coding sequence is TGTGCCAGCAGCACCCACAGGGCGGTCGAGCAGTACTTC. This gives the protein CASSTHRAVEQYF. The V call is TRBV7-9, the J call TRBJ2-7; perhaps TRBD1 as D (6 bases). V dropped 5 bases and J dropped 6 bases, with 14 bases sitting between them. CDR1 is SEHNR and CDR2 is FQNEAQ in the germline V gene (reference sequence). There are 13 residues in the CDR3.

This clonotype was seen a single time. V usage is TRBV6-2 or TRBV6-3 and J usage is TRBJ1-2; no reliable D call. The CDR3 is 13 amino acids. CDR1 and CDR2 (germline): MNHEY, SVGEGT. V lost 7 bases and J lost 8, with 17 bases in between. The CDR3 here is CASTNWEFGGYTF. The CDR3 DNA follows: TGTGCCAGCACTAACTGGGAATTCGGCGGCTACACCTTC.

This clonotype appeared a few times. CDR3: CASSPGTAGNQPQHF. The CDR3 bases are TGTGCCAGCAGCCCGGGGACAGCCGGCAATCAGCCCCAGCATTTT. J is TRBJ1-5 and V is TRBV4-2, with TRBD1 identical over 7 bases. Germline V lookup: CDR1 LGHNA, CDR2 YNFKEQ. The CDR3 loop spans 15 amino acids. The ends lost 4 bases at V and 2 bases at J; junction bases unmatched: 5.

The genes are TRBV28 and TRBJ2-7, with TRBD1 matching 9 bases. V lost 6 bases to trimming and J lost 3 bases; unmatched junction nucleotides: 9. The CDR3 is 15 amino acids. Germline CDR1 is MDHEN and CDR2 is SYDVKM. CDR3: CASSRSGTGNYEQYF. Here the CDR3 DNA reads TGTGCCAGCAGCCGATCCGGGACAGGGAACTACGAGCAGTACTTC.

This clonotype was seen a few times. This chain joins TRBV19 and TRBJ1-5; 7 nucleotides line up with TRBD1. This CDR3 is built from 14 residues. Per the germline V gene, CDR1 is LNHDA and CDR2 is SQIVND (reference sequence). V was clipped by 0 bases and J by 6 bases; unmatched bases: 2. The CDR3 loop is CASSIEQGSQPQHF. Here the CDR3 DNA reads TGTGCCAGTAGTATAGAACAGGGGAGTCAGCCCCAGCATTTT.

The chain uses TRBV18 and TRBJ1-1; 9 bases are a match to TRBD1. From germline, CDR1 is KGHSH and CDR2 LQKENI. V was pared by 3 bases and J by 8 bases, with 4 bases of the junction left unmatched. The CDR3 runs 13 residues. CDR3 nucleotides: TGTGCCAGCTCACCCGGGACAGGGTGGGAAGCTTTCTTT. This codes for CASSPGTGWEAFF.

V usage is TRBV4-3 and J usage is TRBJ1-3; no firm D call. This CDR3 spans 15 amino acids. Trimming cost V 0 bases and J 5 bases, with 11 bases left between them. The germline CDR1 and CDR2 sequences are LGHNA and YSLEER. The CDR3 here is CASSQDSSGRNTIYF. The CDR3 DNA reads TGCGCCAGCAGCCAAGATTCCAGCGGGAGAAACACCATATATTTT.

This clonotype appeared once. This sequence joins TRBV12-3 or TRBV12-4 and TRBJ1-1; D is uncertain. The CDR3 length is 12 residues. Trimming removed 2 bases at V and 6 bases at J, with 7 bases between. The CDR3 DNA reads as TGTGCCAGCAGTTTAACAGAGTCTGAAGCTTTCTTT. Translating it yields CASSLTESEAFF.

This clonotype occurred once. This rearrangement joins TRBV7-2 to TRBJ1-1, with D perhaps TRBD1 (6 bases). The V and J ends lost 6 bases and 0 bases respectively, with 23 bases between them. Germline CDR1 and CDR2: SGHTA and FQGNSA. This CDR3 has 18 amino acids. The CDR3 region has the DNA TGTGCCAGCAGACGAATTCCCGGACAGAGGAACATGAACACTGAAGCTTTCTTT. It specifies CASRRIPGQRNMNTEAFF.

The chain links TRBV15 to TRBJ1-1, with TRBD1 as a possible D gene (6 bases). Germline V gene lookup returns CDR1 LNHNV and CDR2 YYDKDF (reference sequence). Trimming took off 6 bases at V and 0 bases at J, with 11 bases between the two ends. The CDR3 has 14 amino acids. The CDR3 bases are TGTGCCACCAGTAAGGGGGACTTGAACACTGAAGCTTTCTTT. Protein product: CATSKGDLNTEAFF.

This clonotype was seen a few times. This chain joins TRBV20-1 and TRBJ2-7; TRBD1 matches at 8 bases. The V gene's germline CDR1 is DFQATT and CDR2 SNEGSKA (reference sequence). Losses at the gene ends were 1 base for V and 5 bases for J; bases not matched to a gene: 7. The CDR3 contains 14 residues. The CDR3 loop reads CSARGGQGRDEQYF. CDR3 sequence (DNA): TGCAGTGCTAGAGGTGGACAGGGTCGAGACGAGCAGTACTTC.

Worth noting for this clonotype: At one end the junction does not follow the germline gene, possibly because of a read error. This chain's CDR3 is CAISDGWFGQGVWNTEVFF. DNA of the CDR3: TGTGCCATCAGTGATGGATGGTTTGGACAGGGTGTATGGAACACTGAAGTTTTCTTT. The chain uses TRBV10-3 and TRBJ1-1; 8 bases match TRBD1. Germline CDR1 and CDR2: ENHRY and SYGVKD. This CDR3 has 19 residues.

This chain uses TRBV4-2 with TRBJ1-6, with TRBD1 matching 8 bases. V trimming: 7 bases; J trimming: 7 bases; junction bases outside the gene matches: 3. Germline V gene sequence: CDR1 LGHNA, CDR2 YNFKEQ. The CDR3 extends over 13 amino acids. The CDR3 region has the DNA TGTGCCAGCAAGGGACAGGAGAATTCACCCCTCCACTTT. Protein: CASKGQENSPLHF.

This clonotype was observed a handful of times. This sequence joins TRBV6-2 or TRBV6-3 and TRBJ2-2; perhaps TRBD2 as D (5 bases). Trimming cost V 10 bases and J 0 bases, with 6 bases left between them. The CDR3 covers 12 residues. CDR1 and CDR2 (germline): MNHEY, SVGEGT. In nucleotides, the CDR3 is TGTGCCATCGGGACGAACACCGGGGAGCTGTTTTTT. Translation: CAIGTNTGELFF.

V is TRBV2 and J is TRBJ2-1; D remains unclear. The CDR3 length is 13 residues. Trimming removed 4 bases at V and 4 bases at J, with 8 bases between. Germline V gene sequence: CDR1 SNHLY, CDR2 FYNNEI. The CDR3 protein is CASSGIEYNEQFF. The DNA of the CDR3 is TGTGCCAGCAGTGGGATAGAATACAATGAGCAGTTCTTC.

This chain joins TRBV12-3 or TRBV12-4 and TRBJ2-7; D remains ambiguous. This CDR3 comprises 15 residues. The germline V and J ends were trimmed by 3 bases and 0 bases, with 12 bases remaining between them. The CDR3: CASSLGQLSSYEQYF. CDR3 DNA: TGTGCCAGCAGTTTGGGTCAGTTAAGCTCCTACGAGCAGTACTTC.

The chain employs TRBV2 and TRBJ1-2; 8 bases are shared with TRBD1. The trim removed 4 bases at V and 4 bases at J, leaving 8 bases unmatched. The germline gives CDR1 SNHLY, CDR2 FYNNEI. The CDR3 runs 15 residues. The CDR3 bases are TGTGCCAGCAGTGGACGATCGACAGGGGCCTATGGCTACACCTTC. It codes for CASSGRSTGAYGYTF.

This rearrangement joins TRBV28 to TRBJ1-5; D call uncertain. The CDR3 length is 13 residues. Germline CDR1 reads MDHEN; CDR2 reads SYDVKM. Trimming cost V 8 bases and J 3 bases, with 11 bases left between them. The CDR3 spells CASAGVLNQPQHF. The CDR3 nucleotides are TGTGCCAGCGCCGGGGTTCTCAATCAGCCCCAGCATTTT.